This TCR beta chain was identified in a study of blood T cell repertoires in COVID-19. J lost 7 bases, V lost 4 bases, and 9 bases had no gene match. The length of the CDR3 is 14 residues. Looked up from germline, CDR1 is MNHEY and CDR2 is SVGAGI. Repertoires were generated with immunoSEQ multiplex PCR, while TCRdb's copy carries only in-frame clones and drops some. Found here are roughly 320,000 clones, 89% of them singletons; the top ten hold approximately 2%. The rearrangement links TRBV6-5 to TRBJ2-5; the match to TRBD2 covers 7 bases. Sequencing was carried out using peripheral blood. This TCR came from a woman aged 25 to 39 with COVID-19, enrolled during active disease. The CDR3, as DNA: TGTGCCAGCAGTTCTCGGGACTACCAATCGACCCAGTACTTC. It codes for CASSSRDYQSTQYF.